The clone carrying this T cell receptor (beta chain) was picked up many times. The antigen remains unidentified. This record comes from a study of metastatic and nonmetastatic thyroid tumors. Study as a whole: Repertoires of blood and of tissue (tumor or nodule) from malignant and benign thyroid patients were compared. Findings and caveats of the study: As reported, TCR beta diversity in blood and tumor was significantly higher in malignant thyroid tumors than in benign nodules.

No treatment of any kind had been given to any patient before thyroid surgery. Original data processing: For papillary thyroid cancer, a distant-metastasis classifier was constructed from CDR3 differences observed across clinicopathological groups. TCRdb called clones again from the PCR reads with MiXCR. The V and J calls, along with clone size, are taken from TCRdb and not from the paper's own processing. The data hold some 22,000 clones, with 9.5% to 12% observed a single time. The length of the CDR3 is 14 residues. V lost 2 bases, J lost 10 bases, and 12 bases lay in between. Germline V lookup: CDR1 SGHDN, CDR2 FVKESK.

The sample was blood. This chain connects TRBV14 to TRBJ1-6; perhaps TRBD1 as D (6 bases). This TCR came from a female donor with papillary thyroid cancer or a benign thyroid nodule (not recorded which). Some clones in this sample may be carry-over from other donors' samples. CDR3 DNA sequence: TGTGCCAGCAGCCAACACAGAGGGGGATCACCCCTCCACTTT. Protein sequence: CASSQHRGGSPLHF. Filled out from reference TRBV14 and TRBJ1-6, the complete variable domain reads EAGVTQFPSHSVIEKGQTVTLRCDPISGHDNLYWYRRVMGKEIKFLLHFVKESKQDESGMPNNRFLAERTGGTYSTLKVQPAELEDSGVYFCASSQHRGGSPLHFGNGTRLTVT.